These 16 T cell receptor beta chains share one sample of origin, sequenced in a study of cytomegalovirus exposure and HLA in healthy donors. The study ran its PCR with 60 Vbeta and 13 Jbeta primers. The data were produced by immunoSEQ multiplex PCR, yet TCRdb's version contains in-frame clones alone and is incomplete. This table has 150,000 to 200,000 clones, approximately 85% appearing once. Sequences were obtained from PBMCs. The receptors originated from a man younger than 30 in good health and CMV-seronegative.

The chain is built from TRBV27 and TRBJ2-3; weak D call: TRBD2 (5 bases). V lost 2 bases to trimming and J lost 1 base, with 19 bases between them. The CDR3 runs 18 residues. Germline V gives CDR1 MNHEY, CDR2 SMNVEV (reference sequence). The CDR3 DNA reads as TGTGCCAGCAGTTTAGAAGCGGAGGAGGTTATTGGCACAGATACGCAGTATTTT. It is translated as CASSLEAEEVIGTDTQYF.

This clone was found once. This chain connects TRBV28 to TRBJ2-1; 12 bases match TRBD1. The CDR3 loop spans 18 amino acids. Looked up from germline, CDR1 is MDHEN and CDR2 is SYDVKM. V was clipped by 2 bases and J by 2 bases; unmatched bases: 7. CDR3 in amino acids: CASSLLPGQGATYNEQFF. The DNA for the CDR3 is TGTGCCAGCAGTTTACTTCCGGGACAGGGGGCGACCTACAATGAGCAGTTCTTC.

The chain is built from TRBV5-6 and TRBJ1-2, with a tentative D call TRBD1 (5 bases). V was pared by 3 bases and J by 5 bases, with 17 bases between. CDR3 size: 15 residues. The germline CDR1 and CDR2 sequences are SGHDT and YYEEEE. CDR3 nucleotides: TGTGCCAGCAGCTCTGGGCGGGGCGGCGGGTATGGCTACACCTTC. This codes for CASSSGRGGGYGYTF.

For the CDR3, the DNA is TGCGCCAGCAGCCCGGGACAGCTTCTTCCCGAAGCTTTCTTT. Protein: CASSPGQLLPEAFF. V and J are TRBV5-1 and TRBJ1-1, with TRBD1 matching 7 bases. The CDR3 runs 14 residues. The germline V gene encodes CDR1 SGHRS and CDR2 YFSETQ. The J segment lost 8 bases and the V segment lost 4 bases, leaving 11 bases of the junction unmatched. The full variable domain, in which reference TRBV5-1 and TRBJ1-1 provide the parts outside the CDR3, is KAGVTQTPRYLIKTRGQQVTLSCSPISGHRSVSWYQQTPGQGLQFLFEYFSETQRNKGNFPGRFSGRQFSNSRSEMNVSTLELGDSALYLCASSPGQLLPEAFFGQGTRLTVV.

The V and J genes are TRBV28 and TRBJ1-1; D is perhaps TRBD1 (5 bases). CDR3 length equals 14 residues. Per germline, CDR1 MDHEN and CDR2 SYDVKM. V was shortened by 2 bases and J by 2 bases, with 9 bases between the two germline ends. In DNA form, the CDR3 reads TGTGCCAGCAGTTTAAGGGGCAGCAACACTGAAGCTTTCTTT. This codes for CASSLRGSNTEAFF.

The chain joins TRBV7-9 to TRBJ1-1; 7 positions agree with TRBD1. There are 15 residues in the CDR3. Germline trimming cut 6 bases from V and 4 bases from J; bases unmatched to any gene: 11. CDR1 and CDR2 from the germline V gene are SEHNR and FQNEAQ (reference sequence). CDR3 in amino acids: CASSKQGREGTEAFF. DNA for the CDR3: TGTGCCAGCAGTAAACAGGGGCGGGAGGGCACTGAAGCTTTCTTT.

The chain employs TRBV7-2 and TRBJ2-1; TRBD1 matches at 9 bases. The V and J ends lost 0 bases and 6 bases, in that order; junction bases with no gene match: 3. Germline lookup yields CDR1 SGHTA and CDR2 FQGNSA. This CDR3 is 15 amino acids long. CDR3 sequence reads: CASSLAGQGPNEQFF. In DNA form, the CDR3 reads TGTGCCAGCAGCTTAGCGGGACAGGGTCCCAATGAGCAGTTCTTC.

The chain has TRBV7-6 and TRBJ2-3, with D possibly TRBD1 on 6 matching bases. V lost 3 bases and J 2 bases, leaving 18 bases between the germline ends. This CDR3 spans 17 amino acids. Germline CDR1 SGHVS, CDR2 FNYEAQ. The CDR3 DNA is TGTGCCAGCAGCTTCCAGATGTGGGGGCGCGACACAGATACGCAGTATTTT. It encodes CASSFQMWGRDTDTQYF.

The rearrangement uses TRBV4-1 and TRBJ2-7, with a tentative D call TRBD1 (6 bases). Trimming pared 4 bases from V and 4 bases from J, leaving 14 bases between. Germline CDR1 reads MGHRA; CDR2 reads YSYEKL. The CDR3 is made up of 14 amino acids. The CDR3 reads CASSLGTPDYEQYF. CDR3 DNA sequence: TGCGCCAGCAGCCTTGGGACACCAGATTACGAGCAGTACTTC.

The chain is built from TRBV11-2 and TRBJ1-1; no firm D call. This CDR3 has 13 residues. The V end was cut by 5 bases, the J end by 7 bases, with 14 bases between. Germline CDR1 reads SGHAT; CDR2 reads FQNNGV. The CDR3 sequence: CASSRGEQLEAFF. CDR3 DNA sequence: TGTGCCAGCAGCCGTGGCGAACAGCTTGAAGCTTTCTTT.

CDR3 nucleotide sequence: TGTGCCAGCAGCCAAGGACTAGAAGGTCTCTACGAGCAGTACTTC. Residues: CASSQGLEGLYEQYF. V gene TRBV4-2 combines with J gene TRBJ2-5, with D possibly matching TRBD2 (6 bases). TRBJ2-7 explains the end of the DNA better; the J call may be wrong. The CDR3 length is 15 residues. The germline V gene encodes CDR1 LGHNA and CDR2 YNFKEQ.

The chain links TRBV7-2 to TRBJ2-7, with TRBD1 matching over 7 bases. The ends lost 3 bases at V and 5 bases at J; junction bases unmatched: 13. Germline assignment: CDR1 SGHTA and CDR2 FQGNSA. The CDR3 sequence is 16 residues long. The CDR3 sequence: CASSFLQTGLQNEQYF. CDR3 bases: TGTGCCAGCAGCTTTTTACAGACAGGGCTACAAAACGAGCAGTACTTC.

V is TRBV7-8 and J is TRBJ1-5; D is perhaps TRBD1 (6 bases). This CDR3 is built from 14 residues. Germline assignment: CDR1 SGHVS and CDR2 FQNEAQ. Trimming removed 4 bases from V and 4 bases from J, with 11 bases in between. DNA of the CDR3: TGTGCCAGCAGCTCACAGGGTAGGAATCAGCCCCAGCATTTT. Translating gives CASSSQGRNQPQHF.

J is TRBJ1-2 and V is TRBV9; D possibly corresponds to TRBD1 (6 bases). V was trimmed by 3 bases and J by 8 bases, leaving 20 bases between them. The CDR3 covers 15 residues. Germline V gives CDR1 SGDLS, CDR2 YYNGEE. CDR3 DNA: TGTGCCAGCAGCGATCAAAGGACAGCCGCGAGAGGCTACACCTTC. It yields the protein CASSDQRTAARGYTF.

The chain is built from TRBV7-2 and TRBJ1-5; 7 positions match TRBD1. Trimming cost V 2 bases and J 7 bases; bases outside gene matches: 2. CDR3 length: 13 residues. Germline V gives CDR1 SGHTA, CDR2 FQGNSA. CDR3 residues: CASSLQGGQPQHF. The CDR3 bases are TGTGCCAGCAGCTTACAGGGGGGACAGCCCCAGCATTTT.

The chain employs TRBV28 and TRBJ2-1, with a possible D match to TRBD1 (5 bases). In germline, CDR1 is MDHEN, CDR2 SYDVKM. The CDR3 is 14 amino acids. Trimming took off 5 bases at V and 3 bases at J, with 11 bases between the two ends. The CDR3 loop is CASSGAMRYNEQFF. CDR3 sequence (DNA): TGTGCCAGCAGTGGGGCGATGCGCTACAATGAGCAGTTCTTC.